This T cell receptor (beta chain) was identified during a study of T cell responses to AZD1222 COVID-19 vaccine. Overall study context: Timing groups of about 4 and about 12 weeks for second doses were pooled.

The study's findings and limits: Vaccination with two AZD1222 doses was followed by a rise in Spike-specific TCR breadth and depth. Just five to seven AZD1222 recipients tested seropositive at baseline.

Regarding this clone: Its antigen is unknown.

Generated by immunoSEQ multiplex PCR, the TCRdb table keeps only in-frame clones and is missing some. This table has around 150,000 clones, roughly nine tenths appearing once. Germline CDR1 MDHEN, CDR2 SYDVKM. The germline V and J ends were trimmed by 6 bases and 0 bases, with 14 bases remaining between them. The CDR3 spans 15 residues. The clonotype was recovered from an adult in good health. V usage is TRBV28 and J usage is TRBJ1-1; D possibly corresponds to TRBD1 (6 bases). The source was peripheral blood, collected on day 0 of AZD1222 vaccination. CDR3 sequence (DNA): TGTGCCAGCAGGGCCCCGGGACACCTGAACACTGAAGCTTTCTTT. Protein: CASRAPGHLNTEAFF.